The 7 T cell receptor beta chains reported below all come from one sample, sequenced in a study of shared clonotypes between healthy human individuals. Profiled with immunoSEQ multiplex PCR; TCRdb holds only in-frame clones, not every one. In the table there are about 2.3 million clones, about 90% of which are singletons. What was sequenced was naive CD4+ T cells from PBMCs. The subset was: CD45RA+ positively selected. The origin of the receptors is a man younger than 35 in good health. Some clones in this sample may be carry-over from other donors' samples.

The J gene is TRBJ2-7, the V gene TRBV28, with D tentatively TRBD2 (6 bases). Germline V gene lookup returns CDR1 MDHEN and CDR2 SYDVKM. This CDR3 contains 15 residues. The germline V and J ends were trimmed by 5 bases and 3 bases, with 17 bases remaining between them. The CDR3 is CASSAGGGSGYEQYF. The CDR3 DNA reads as TGTGCCAGCAGTGCGGGTGGGGGGTCTGGCTACGAGCAGTACTTC.

This chain connects TRBV7-6 to TRBJ1-3, with TRBD1 matching 11 bases. J lost 3 bases, V lost 8 bases, and 3 bases had no gene match. CDR3 length equals 14 residues. Germline V gene data show CDR1 as SGHVS and CDR2 as FNYEAQ. CDR3 region: CASGQGAGGNTIYF. The CDR3 DNA is TGTGCCAGCGGACAGGGGGCTGGTGGAAACACCATATATTTT.

This chain connects TRBV27 to TRBJ2-1, with 13 bases lining up with TRBD2. The CDR3 sequence is 17 residues long. Germline V gives CDR1 MNHEY, CDR2 SMNVEV (reference sequence). V shed 1 base and J 8 bases; nucleotides not matched to a gene: 8. CDR3 in amino acids: CASSLFGLAGERYEQFF. As DNA, the CDR3 is TGTGCCAGCAGTTTATTCGGACTAGCGGGAGAAAGGTATGAGCAGTTCTTC.

The chain recombines TRBV6-1 with TRBJ1-1; D remains unclear. The V gene lost 6 bases and the J gene lost 7 bases, with 15 bases spanning the gap. The germline V gene encodes CDR1 MNHNS and CDR2 SASEGT. The CDR3 covers 13 residues. Here the CDR3 reads CASRDPLGSEAFF. CDR3 DNA: TGTGCCAGCAGGGATCCCCTGGGAAGTGAAGCTTTCTTT.

The chain is built from TRBV19 and TRBJ1-2; no firm D call. The CDR3 runs 11 residues. Per germline, CDR1 LNHDA and CDR2 SQIVND (reference sequence). V was clipped by 6 bases and J by 7 bases, with 9 bases between them. In DNA form, the CDR3 reads TGTGCCAGTAGGCAGGACCCTGGCTACACCTTC. Translated: CASRQDPGYTF.

The chain has TRBV11-2 and TRBJ2-7, with TRBD2 identical over 10 bases. Germline CDR1 and CDR2: SGHAT and FQNNGV. The CDR3 runs to 15 residues. V trimming: 3 bases; J trimming: 3 bases; junction bases outside the gene matches: 5. The CDR3 spells CASSFRTSGGYEQYF. The CDR3, as DNA: TGTGCCAGCAGCTTCCGGACTAGCGGAGGCTACGAGCAGTACTTC.

This clone was seen only a few times. CDR3 sequence reads: CASSPGQWNTEAFF. CDR3 nucleotide sequence: TGTGCCAGCTCACCGGGACAGTGGAACACTGAAGCTTTCTTT. The chain carries TRBV18 and TRBJ1-1, with 7 bases lining up with TRBD1. After removal of 3 bases from V and 1 base from J, the junction contained 2 bases not matched to a gene. Looked up from germline, CDR1 is KGHSH and CDR2 is LQKENI. CDR3 size: 14 residues.